A few counts support the clone carrying this TCR beta chain. Antigen specificity is unknown. From about 400 ng of RNA, a library with molecular barcoded alpha/delta and beta/gamma adaptors was made. TCRdb itself ran the reads through MiXCR, one entry per CDR3 protein. Seen here are fewer than 150,000 distinct CDR3 sequences, around 13% observed once, and the top ten hold roughly 9.6%. Germline V CDR1 and CDR2: SQVTM, ANQGSEA. The CDR3 sequence is 11 residues long. The V and J ends lost 4 bases and 4 bases respectively, with 7 bases between them. The sample is drawn from a study of read filtering for tumor transcriptome and immune sequencing. For the study at large: After DNase treatment, RNA was made into whole-transcriptome libraries.

Study-level results: Without single-read clonotypes, shared clonotype proportions correlated more between IR-seq and RNA-seq. RNA-seq captured clonotypes less deeply and reliably than IR-seq.

Sequenced input: a population of CD138-negative cells sorted from bone marrow. The receptor was derived from a donor older than 35 with multiple myeloma. The chain employs TRBV29-1 and TRBJ2-5; D is undetermined. The CDR3 sequence is CSVGWGETQYF. The CDR3 region has the DNA TGCAGCGTTGGCTGGGGAGAGACCCAGTACTTC.